Following are 24 T cell receptor beta chains from one sample sequenced in a study of blood T cell repertoires in COVID-19. Profiled with immunoSEQ multiplex PCR; TCRdb holds only in-frame clones, not every one. In the table there are 250,000 or so clones, nearly 90% of which are singletons. The sample was peripheral blood. Receptor source: a woman between 35 and 50 years old who had recovered from COVID-19.

The chain uses TRBV2 and TRBJ2-1; 9 positions agree with TRBD2. The V gene's germline CDR1 is SNHLY and CDR2 FYNNEI. This CDR3 is 13 amino acids long. With 8 bases clipped from V and 6 bases from J, the junction kept 5 bases outside the gene matches. The CDR3 DNA reads as TGTGCCAGCGGGACTAGCAGAGTCAATGAGCAGTTCTTC. Protein product: CASGTSRVNEQFF.

This clone was detected only once. This sequence joins TRBV7-8 and TRBJ2-1; 13 bases are a match to TRBD2. The junction had 4 bases not matched to a gene; V was cut back by 5 bases and J by 9 bases. The CDR3 extends over 14 amino acids. CDR1 is SGHVS, CDR2 FQNEAQ, per germline. CDR3 sequence reads: CASSELAGGIEQFF. Here the CDR3 DNA reads TGTGCCAGCAGCGAACTAGCGGGAGGGATTGAGCAGTTCTTC.

The gene calls are TRBV30 and TRBJ2-7; D gene unclear. The CDR3 is 12 residues long. In germline, CDR1 is GTSNPN, CDR2 SVGIG (reference sequence). The V and J ends lost 0 bases and 7 bases respectively, with 10 bases between them. CDR3 DNA: TGTGCCTGGAGTGTCGGTTCGGGTGAGCAGTACGTC. Its protein is CAWSVGSGEQYV.

V is TRBV7-9 and J is TRBJ2-3, with 7 bases lining up with TRBD1. Trimming cost V 5 bases and J 2 bases; bases outside gene matches: 7. The germline V gene encodes CDR1 SEHNR and CDR2 FQNEAQ (reference sequence). The CDR3 consists of 15 residues. CDR3 residues: CASSTGQTVTDTQYF. For the CDR3, the DNA is TGTGCCAGCAGCACGGGACAGACCGTCACAGATACGCAGTATTTT.

The chain recombines TRBV15 with TRBJ1-3; perhaps TRBD1 as D (6 bases). Per the germline V gene, CDR1 is LNHNV and CDR2 is YYDKDF (reference sequence). V was clipped by 4 bases and J by 6 bases, with 10 bases between them. The CDR3 length is 13 residues. The CDR3 DNA reads as TGTGCCACCAGCACCGGACAGAAAAACACCATATATTTT. As protein: CATSTGQKNTIYF.

This rearrangement joins TRBV4-1 to TRBJ2-4, with 12 bases that match TRBD2. CDR1 is MGHRA, CDR2 YSYEKL, per germline. V shed 1 base and J 5 bases; nucleotides not matched to a gene: 9. The CDR3 spans 18 residues. CDR3 sequence: CASSQVASGGASQNIQYF. CDR3 coding DNA: TGCGCCAGCAGCCAAGTGGCTAGCGGGGGGGCCTCCCAAAACATTCAGTACTTC.

This clone was seen more than once but under ten times. The chain couples TRBV15 to TRBJ2-2; 7 bases align to TRBD1. Unmatched junction bases numbered 6, after V lost 4 bases and J lost 4 bases. The CDR3 covers 15 residues. Germline CDR1 and CDR2: LNHNV and YYDKDF (reference sequence). The CDR3 sequence: CATSNGQETTGELFF. CDR3 nucleotides: TGTGCCACCAGCAACGGACAGGAAACCACCGGGGAGCTGTTTTTT.

The J gene is TRBJ2-1, the V gene TRBV19; 10 bases map to TRBD1. This CDR3 contains 15 residues. J was trimmed by 9 bases and V by 4 bases; bases with no gene match: 9. Germline CDR1 and CDR2: LNHDA and SQIVND (reference sequence). CDR3: CASSSGTGVLAEQFF. The CDR3 DNA reads as TGTGCCAGTAGTAGTGGGACAGGGGTCTTGGCTGAGCAGTTCTTC.

The V gene is TRBV7-9, the J gene TRBJ2-1; TRBD2 agrees at 11 bases. This CDR3 has 19 amino acids. Per the germline V gene, CDR1 is SEHNR and CDR2 is FQNEAQ (reference sequence). V lost 3 bases, J lost 2 bases, and 12 bases stayed unmatched. The CDR3 spells CASSFRAGVSGGAYNEQFF. The CDR3 DNA reads as TGTGCCAGCAGCTTCCGTGCCGGGGTTAGCGGGGGGGCCTACAATGAGCAGTTCTTC.

The gene calls are TRBV9 and TRBJ2-1; 13 nucleotides align to TRBD2. The length of the CDR3 is 17 residues. Per the germline V gene, CDR1 is SGDLS and CDR2 is YYNGEE. Trimming cost V 3 bases and J 4 bases; bases outside gene matches: 7. The CDR3 spells CASSARTSGSGYNEQFF. For the CDR3, the DNA is TGTGCCAGCAGCGCAAGGACTAGCGGGAGTGGGTACAATGAGCAGTTCTTC. The full variable domain, with the rest looked up from reference TRBV9 and TRBJ2-1, is DSGVTQTPKHLITATGQRVTLRCSPRSGDLSVYWYQQSLDQGLQFLIQYYNGEERAKGNILERFSAQQFPDLHSELNLSSLELGDSALYFCASSARTSGSGYNEQFFGPGTRLTVL.

This clone has a handful of counts. CDR3 DNA sequence: TGTGCCAGCAGTTTCGACAGCTATGGCTACACCTTC. This gives the protein CASSFDSYGYTF. V gene TRBV28 combines with J gene TRBJ1-2, with D possibly TRBD1 on 5 matching bases. The CDR3 contains 12 residues. Per germline, CDR1 MDHEN and CDR2 SYDVKM. Trimming took off 3 bases at V and 4 bases at J, with 6 bases between the two ends.

This clone was seen once. The genes are TRBV24-1 and TRBJ2-7; 9 nucleotides align to TRBD1. J lost 0 bases, V lost 5 bases, and 16 bases had no gene match. The CDR3 is 19 residues long. In germline, CDR1 is KGHDR, CDR2 SFDVKD. Written as DNA, the CDR3 is TGTGCCACCAGTGTGCCGCCCTACGAACAGGGGGCATACTCCTACGAGCAGTACGTC. This sequence encodes CATSVPPYEQGAYSYEQYV.

V gene TRBV24-1 combines with J gene TRBJ2-3; 7 bases match TRBD2. CDR3 length equals 13 residues. V shed 8 bases and J 8 bases; nucleotides not matched to a gene: 9. Looked up from germline, CDR1 is KGHDR and CDR2 is SFDVKD. This CDR3 is CATNSGGRSTQYF. The CDR3 DNA is TGTGCCACCAATTCGGGAGGCCGGAGTACGCAGTATTTT.

This sequence joins TRBV19 and TRBJ1-6; tentatively, D is TRBD1 (6 bases). Trimming left V 7 bases short and J 8 bases short, with 18 bases between. In germline, CDR1 is LNHDA, CDR2 SQIVND (reference sequence). The CDR3 spans 15 residues. CDR3 in amino acids: CASTSIDRPYSPLHF. CDR3 in DNA: TGTGCCAGTACCTCAATTGACAGGCCCTATTCACCCCTCCACTTT.

J is TRBJ1-1 and V is TRBV19; TRBD1 matches at 8 bases. V lost 6 bases and J lost 7; bases outside the gene matches: 13. Germline CDR1 reads LNHDA; CDR2 reads SQIVND (reference sequence). The CDR3 length is 15 residues. The CDR3 loop is CASRPADRDSLEAFF. The CDR3 DNA is TGTGCCAGTAGGCCTGCGGACAGGGACTCGCTTGAAGCTTTCTTT.

The V call is TRBV6-6, the J call TRBJ1-1; D may be TRBD1 (6 bases). The length of the CDR3 is 16 residues. CDR1 and CDR2 from the germline V gene are MNHNY and SVGAGI (reference sequence). Trimming cost V 4 bases and J 0 bases, with 15 bases left between them. The CDR3 region is CASSLGGGALNTEAFF. CDR3 nucleotide sequence: TGTGCCAGCAGTTTGGGTGGGGGGGCCCTGAACACTGAAGCTTTCTTT.

V gene TRBV11-2 combines with J gene TRBJ2-5; weak D call: TRBD1 (6 bases). The CDR3 contains 15 residues. The V and J ends lost 5 bases and 1 base respectively, with 14 bases between them. The germline V gene encodes CDR1 SGHAT and CDR2 FQNNGV. CDR3 bases: TGTGCCAGCAGCCCGATTCAGGGGCCCCAAGAGACCCAGTACTTC. Translating it yields CASSPIQGPQETQYF.

The chain carries TRBV2 and TRBJ2-1, with 9 positions matching TRBD2. V gave up 3 bases and J gave up 4 bases; unmatched junction bases: 7. The CDR3 contains 16 residues. Germline V gene data show CDR1 as SNHLY and CDR2 as FYNNEI. CDR3: CASSEAAGGLYNEQFF. In nucleotides, the CDR3 is TGTGCCAGCAGTGAGGCAGCGGGGGGACTATACAATGAGCAGTTCTTC.

This sequence joins TRBV7-9 and TRBJ2-2; 8 positions match TRBD1. The CDR3 consists of 14 residues. The germline V gene has CDR1 SEHNR and CDR2 FQNEAQ (reference sequence). With 6 bases clipped from V and 5 bases from J, the junction kept 5 bases outside the gene matches. The CDR3 here is CASRGQGWTGELFF. CDR3 nucleotide sequence: TGTGCCAGCAGAGGACAGGGTTGGACCGGGGAGCTGTTTTTT.

The rearrangement uses TRBV4-1 and TRBJ1-1; the D is unclear. The CDR3 sequence is 16 residues long. CDR1 is MGHRA and CDR2 is YSYEKL in the germline V gene. Trimming removed 4 bases at V and 4 bases at J, with 19 bases between. CDR3 loop: CASSPDPGVRFTEAFF. The CDR3 region has the DNA TGCGCCAGCAGCCCCGACCCCGGGGTAAGGTTCACTGAAGCTTTCTTT.

This clone showed up just once. The chain links TRBV6-6 to TRBJ2-2, with D possibly matching TRBD2 (6 bases). Germline assignment: CDR1 MNHNY and CDR2 SVGAGI (reference sequence). Trimming left V 10 bases short and J 0 bases short, with 15 bases between. The CDR3 covers 15 residues. In DNA form, the CDR3 reads TGTGCCACTTCGCCTAGCGACACGAACACCGGGGAGCTGTTTTTT. Translated, it gives CATSPSDTNTGELFF.

This clone was observed once. The chain is built from TRBV4-2 and TRBJ2-1, with D perhaps matching TRBD1 (5 bases). Trimming took 0 bases from V and 5 from J, leaving 14 bases between them. Germline lookup yields CDR1 LGHNA and CDR2 YNFKEQ. The CDR3 runs 16 residues. CDR3 in amino acids: CASSQEWVGPHNEQFF. The DNA for the CDR3 is TGTGCCAGCAGCCAAGAATGGGTGGGGCCACACAATGAGCAGTTCTTC.

The chain's CDR3 is CASSRNAGGAFF. DNA for the CDR3: TGTGCCAGTAGTAGAAATGCAGGGGGGGCTTTCTTT. The chain uses TRBV19 and TRBJ1-1; 7 bases are a match to TRBD1. The length of the CDR3 is 12 residues. V lost 4 bases and J lost 11; bases outside the gene matches: 7. Germline CDR1 is LNHDA and CDR2 is SQIVND (reference sequence).

The chain combines TRBV27 with TRBJ1-2; weak D call: TRBD1 (5 bases). Germline-derived CDR1 and CDR2 are MNHEY and SMNVEV (reference sequence). The CDR3 runs 13 residues. Trimming took off 3 bases at V and 4 bases at J, with 9 bases between the two ends. CDR3: CASSFQGSYGYTF. The CDR3 coding sequence is TGTGCCAGCAGTTTTCAGGGCTCCTATGGCTACACCTTC.